These T cell receptor beta chains were read from a single sample in a study of shared clonotypes between healthy human individuals. Produced via immunoSEQ multiplex PCR; TCRdb's table is partial and in-frame only. The repertoire has about 1 million clones, around 74% of them found once; the top ten carry 1.4% to 1.5%. The specimen was memory CD4+ T cells sorted from blood. These receptors were collected from a man between 18 and 29 years old in good health. Both conserved end residues are part of each CDR3. The D gene is left open where the match is weak. Expanded clones get a size class; other rows say once, few or many, or leave the size out.

j_call	clone_size	d_call	v_call	cdr3_aa	cdr3_nt
TRBJ2-5	-	-	TRBV10-3	CAISEYGTPEQTQYF	TGTGCCATCAGTGAGTACGGGACCCCCGAACAGACCCAGTACTTC
TRBJ2-5	-	-	TRBV4-1	CASSQLGLAGKHGYQETQYF	TGCGCCAGCAGCCAACTTGGGCTAGCCGGTAAACATGGGTACCAAGAGACCCAGTACTTC
TRBJ1-5	few	-	TRBV6-5	CASSQQGALGQPQHF	TGTGCCAGCAGTCAGCAGGGCGCTCTTGGCCAGCCCCAGCATTTT
TRBJ2-7	-	-	TRBV6-1	CASSEADTRAYEQYF	TGTGCCAGCAGTGAAGCGGACACCAGAGCCTACGAGCAGTACTTC
TRBJ1-6	-	TRBD1	TRBV28	CATKRTGRNSPLHF	TGTGCCACTAAACGGACAGGGAGGAATTCACCCCTCCACTTT
TRBJ1-5	-	-	TRBV6-1	CASREVYMGGQPQHF	TGTGCCAGCAGGGAAGTCTATATGGGAGGTCAGCCCCAGCATTTT
TRBJ2-7	-	TRBD2	TRBV10-3	CAISAIPSSGRADEQYF	TGTGCCATCAGTGCAATTCCGTCTAGCGGGAGGGCCGATGAGCAGTACTTC
TRBJ2-2	-	TRBD2	TRBV9	CASSATSGKNTGELFF	TGTGCCAGCAGCGCCACTAGCGGGAAGAACACCGGGGAGCTGTTTTTT
TRBJ1-2	-	TRBD1	TRBV7-8	CASAPGQGHGYTF	TGTGCCAGCGCTCCGGGACAGGGACATGGCTACACCTTC
TRBJ2-1	-	TRBD2	TRBV6-1	CASRLGLAGYNEQFF	TGTGCCAGCAGACTAGGACTAGCGGGATACAATGAGCAGTTCTTC
TRBJ2-3	-	-	TRBV5-8	CASSLEVGSTDTQYF	TGTGCCAGCAGCTTGGAGGTCGGTAGCACAGATACGCAGTATTTT
TRBJ1-6	-	TRBD1	TRBV30	CAWSKNRGRGSPLHF	TGTGCCTGGAGCAAAAACAGGGGAAGAGGTTCACCCCTCCACTTT
TRBJ1-6	-	-	TRBV10-3	CAISERGGQNNSPLHF	TGTGCCATCAGTGAGCGGGGGGGGCAAAATAATTCACCCCTCCACTTT
TRBJ1-5	-	-	TRBV30	CAAGNSNQPQHF	TGTGCGGCTGGCAATAGCAATCAGCCCCAGCATTTT
TRBJ2-3	few	TRBD2	TRBV5-1	CASSRIPGTSGTDTQYF	TGCGCCAGCAGTCGGATACCCGGGACTAGCGGCACAGATACGCAGTATTTT
TRBJ2-7	-	TRBD1	TRBV28	CASRSTGTYEQYF	TGTGCCAGCAGGTCGACAGGGACCTACGAGCAGTACTTC
TRBJ1-2	-	TRBD1	TRBV7-2	CASSSTPGQGNYGYTF	TGTGCCAGCAGCTCAACCCCGGGACAGGGAAACTATGGCTACACCTTC
TRBJ2-7	-	TRBD2	TRBV27	CASGVAGGPTYEQYF	TGTGCCAGCGGGGTAGCGGGAGGGCCGACCTACGAGCAGTACTTC
TRBJ2-4	-	-	TRBV9	CASSVGDKNIQYF	TGTGCCAGCAGCGTTGGTGACAAAAACATTCAGTACTTC
TRBJ2-2	once	-	TRBV6-1	CASSYWIVGELFF	TGTGCCAGTAGTTATTGGATCGTCGGGGAGCTGTTTTTT
TRBJ1-1	-	-	TRBV5-1	CASSLVAGKNTEAFF	TGCGCCAGCAGCTTGGTAGCAGGGAAGAACACTGAAGCTTTCTTT
TRBJ1-4	-	-	TRBV7-2	CASSRKTGPLWEKFF	TGTGCCAGCAGCCGAAAAACGGGACCGCTCTGGGAAAAATTTTTT
TRBJ1-1	once	TRBD1	TRBV11-3	CASSLVGDRAQNTEAFF	TGTGCCAGCAGCTTAGTAGGGGACAGGGCACAGAACACTGAAGCTTTCTTT
TRBJ2-7	many	-	TRBV27	CASSLLHSSVYEQYF	TGTGCCAGCAGTTTATTACATTCGTCCGTCTACGAGCAGTACTTC
TRBJ1-6	-	-	TRBV6-1	CASSETAYNSPLHF	TGTGCCAGCAGTGAGACAGCCTATAATTCACCCCTCCACTTT
TRBJ2-5	-	TRBD1	TRBV29-1	CSVEPGQGETQYF	TGCAGCGTTGAACCGGGACAGGGAGAGACCCAGTACTTC
TRBJ1-2	-	-	TRBV5-6	CASSLGAAGNGYTF	TGTGCCAGCAGCCTGGGGGCCGCAGGGAATGGCTACACCTTC
TRBJ2-7	-	-	TRBV7-6	CASSRDWTSSYEQYF	TGTGCCAGCAGCCGAGACTGGACCAGCTCCTACGAGCAGTACTTC
TRBJ2-1	-	-	TRBV12-5	CASGLVLEQFF	TGTGCTAGTGGTTTGGTACTAGAGCAGTTCTTC
TRBJ2-3	-	-	TRBV11-2	CASSLIVGGNTDTQYF	TGTGCCAGCAGCTTAATCGTGGGCGGAAACACAGATACGCAGTATTTT
TRBJ2-3	-	-	TRBV5-1	CASSGWTPTDTQYF	TGCGCCAGCAGCGGCTGGACTCCCACAGATACGCAGTATTTT
TRBJ2-3	once	TRBD2	TRBV18	CASSPLAGITDTQYF	TGTGCCAGCTCACCCCTAGCGGGAATCACAGATACGCAGTATTTT
TRBJ1-1	-	TRBD1	TRBV14	CASSLARGTEAFF	TGTGCCAGCAGCCTCGCCAGGGGGACTGAAGCTTTCTTT
TRBJ1-1	-	-	TRBV19	CASSLIEGVTEAFF	TGTGCCAGTAGCCTCATCGAGGGGGTCACTGAAGCTTTCTTT
TRBJ1-5	-	TRBD1	TRBV7-2	CASSLGDRGSRQPQHF	TGTGCCAGCAGCTTGGGCGACAGGGGCTCCAGGCAGCCCCAGCATTTT
TRBJ1-2	-	-	TRBV6-5	CASRHTDYGYTF	TGTGCCAGCAGGCACACCGACTATGGCTACACCTTC
TRBJ2-7	-	TRBD2	TRBV6-5	CASSSVAGGKNEQYF	TGTGCCAGCAGTTCCGTAGCGGGAGGGAAGAACGAGCAGTACTTC
TRBJ1-5	-	-	TRBV11-2	CASSLTSTTNQPQHF	TGTGCCAGCAGCTTAACCTCCACCACAAACCAGCCCCAGCATTTT
TRBJ2-3	-	TRBD2	TRBV7-9	CASSRLAGGRTDTQYF	TGTGCCAGCAGCCGACTAGCGGGAGGGCGCACAGATACGCAGTATTTT
TRBJ1-5	-	-	TRBV12-5	CASGLAARSGRLNQPQHF	TGTGCTAGTGGTTTGGCCGCCAGATCAGGGCGTCTCAATCAGCCCCAGCATTTT
TRBJ2-1	-	TRBD2	TRBV27	CASRGLARLGSYNEQFF	TGTGCCAGCAGGGGACTAGCGCGTCTTGGGTCCTACAATGAGCAGTTCTTC
TRBJ2-3	-	-	TRBV4-1	CASSRPGLVGDTQYF	TGCGCCAGCAGCCGGCCGGGTTTGGTTGGAGATACGCAGTATTTT
TRBJ1-6	-	-	TRBV7-9	CASSLGGALNSPLHF	TGTGCCAGCAGCTTAGGTGGGGCGTTAAATTCACCCCTCCACTTT
TRBJ1-5	-	-	TRBV5-8	CASSLRTSQPQHF	TGTGCCAGCAGCCTTAGGACCTCTCAGCCCCAGCATTTT
TRBJ2-5	-	TRBD1	TRBV5-5	CASAHRGSSETQYF	TGTGCCAGCGCCCACAGGGGTTCGAGTGAGACCCAGTACTTC
TRBJ2-3	-	-	TRBV1	CTSSPGLRTDTQYF	TGCACCAGCAGCCCCGGACTACGCACAGATACGCAGTATTTT
TRBJ1-1	few	-	TRBV15	CATSSPLSVAFF	TGTGCCACCAGCAGTCCCCTAAGCGTGGCTTTCTTT
TRBJ1-2	-	TRBD1	TRBV19	CASSIPGQANYGYTF	TGTGCCAGTAGTATACCGGGACAGGCCAACTATGGCTACACCTTC
TRBJ2-2	few	TRBD2	TRBV5-1	CASSLSTSGTGELFF	TGCGCCAGCAGCTTGTCGACTAGCGGGACCGGGGAGCTGTTTTTT
TRBJ2-2	once	TRBD2	TRBV4-3	CASSRLGTSGNTGELFF	TGCGCCAGCAGCCGACTAGGGACTAGCGGGAACACCGGGGAGCTGTTTTTT
TRBJ2-7	-	TRBD1	TRBV27	CASSLSLDRVGEQYF	TGTGCCAGCAGTTTATCCCTGGACAGGGTCGGAGAGCAGTACTTC
TRBJ2-1	-	-	TRBV6-6	CASSYPGSSGNEQFF	TGTGCCAGCAGTTACCCGGGGAGTTCCGGCAATGAGCAGTTCTTC
TRBJ2-1	-	TRBD2	TRBV19	CASSMKTSAVSSYNEQFF	TGTGCCAGTAGTATGAAGACTAGCGCCGTCTCCTCCTACAATGAGCAGTTCTTC
TRBJ1-2	few	-	TRBV18	CASSPMETASGYTF	TGTGCCAGCTCACCTATGGAGACAGCGTCTGGCTACACCTTC
TRBJ1-5	-	-	TRBV27	CASSPWRTDNQPQHF	TGTGCCAGCAGTCCATGGCGGACGGACAATCAGCCCCAGCATTTT